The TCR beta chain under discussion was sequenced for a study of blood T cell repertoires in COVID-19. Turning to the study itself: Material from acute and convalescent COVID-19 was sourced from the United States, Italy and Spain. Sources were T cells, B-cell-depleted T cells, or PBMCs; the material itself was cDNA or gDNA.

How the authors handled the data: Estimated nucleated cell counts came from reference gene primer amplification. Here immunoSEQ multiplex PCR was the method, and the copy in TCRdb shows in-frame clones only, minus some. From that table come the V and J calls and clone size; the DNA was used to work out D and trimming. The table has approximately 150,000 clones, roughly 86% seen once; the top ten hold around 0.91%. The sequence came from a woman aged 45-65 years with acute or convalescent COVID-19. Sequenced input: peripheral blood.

Written as DNA, the CDR3 is TGTGCCAGTACTAAGAGCGGGGCTCAAGAGACCCAGTACTTC. This codes for CASTKSGAQETQYF. The rearrangement links TRBV19 to TRBJ2-5; TRBD2 agrees at 7 bases. The CDR3 spans 14 residues. Germline assignment: CDR1 LNHDA and CDR2 SQIVND (reference sequence). The ends lost 7 bases at V and 2 bases at J; junction bases unmatched: 7.